The 10 T cell receptor beta chains reported below all come from one sample, sequenced in a study of early T cells in non-severe SARS-CoV-2 infection. TCRdb processed the 5' RACE reads anew with MiXCR; each CDR3 protein has one entry. Of about 26,000 distinct CDR3 sequences listed, roughly 4.6% are singletons. The material sequenced was whole blood. The receptors come from an adult who was a healthcare worker with PCR-confirmed SARS-CoV-2 infection or an uninfected control (not recorded which).

The table lists this clonotype with a few counts. The chain links TRBV4-2 to TRBJ2-2, with a possible D match to TRBD2 (6 bases). The CDR3 loop spans 15 amino acids. V was cut by 5 bases and J by 2 bases, with 12 bases left in between. Germline lookup yields CDR1 LGHNA and CDR2 YNFKEQ. The CDR3 region is CASSKGLQNTGELFF. The CDR3 DNA follows: TGTGCCAGCAGCAAGGGACTCCAAAACACCGGGGAGCTGTTTTTT.

With respect to this clonotype: A much larger clone lies one base from this, so it may be a read error. This chain connects TRBV6-5 to TRBJ1-1; no clear D. The germline V gene encodes CDR1 MNHEY and CDR2 SVGAGI. The CDR3 has 12 amino acids. V shed 3 bases and J shed 12 bases, with 14 bases lying between them. The CDR3 DNA reads as TGTGCCAGCAGTTATGGGAACAGTGCCTCTTTCTTT. Protein: CASSYGNSASFF.

This clonotype is categorized as medium-sized. The chain employs TRBV5-1 and TRBJ2-7; 9 positions agree with TRBD1. Germline CDR1 is SGHRS and CDR2 is YFSETQ. With V trimmed by 4 bases and J by 3 bases, 5 bases remained unmatched. This CDR3 region has 14 residues. The CDR3 bases are TGCGCCAGCAGCGGGGACAGGGAAGTCTACGAGCAGTACTTC. This encodes CASSGDREVYEQYF.

There are many counts of this clonotype. V gene TRBV20-1 combines with J gene TRBJ2-7, with 10 nucleotides matching TRBD1. The germline gives CDR1 DFQATT, CDR2 SNEGSKA (reference sequence). The CDR3 runs to 14 residues. V was pared by 5 bases and J by 3 bases, with 7 bases of the junction left unmatched. The CDR3: CSARRTGGDYEQYF. The DNA of the CDR3 is TGCAGTGCTCGCCGGACAGGGGGTGACTACGAGCAGTACTTC.

This clonotype was counted many times. V usage is TRBV20-1 and J usage is TRBJ1-1, with no clear D. V lost 0 bases and J lost 4, with 6 bases in between. Germline CDR1 and CDR2: DFQATT and SNEGSKA (reference sequence). The CDR3 covers 12 residues. As DNA, the CDR3 is TGCAGTGCTAGAGAGGGAACCACTGAAGCTTTCTTT. Its protein product is CSAREGTTEAFF.

This clonotype was seen ten or more times. The V gene is TRBV5-5, the J gene TRBJ1-2, with D tentatively TRBD1 (6 bases). Germline CDR1 and CDR2: SGHKS and YYEKEE (reference sequence). Trimming shortened V by 4 bases and J by 4 bases, and 17 bases separated the two germline ends. The CDR3 is 15 residues long. The CDR3 sequence: CASSLNSGALYGYTF. The DNA of the CDR3 is TGTGCCAGCAGCCTGAACTCAGGGGCTCTCTATGGCTACACCTTC.

This clonotype is medium-sized. This rearrangement joins TRBV7-9 to TRBJ2-3; 8 bases agree with TRBD2. With V trimmed by 3 bases and J by 2 bases, 7 bases remained unmatched. Germline lookup yields CDR1 SEHNR and CDR2 FQNEAQ (reference sequence). The CDR3 loop spans 16 amino acids. CDR3 DNA sequence: TGTGCCAGCAGCTTCCCCCAGCGGGAGTACACAGATACGCAGTATTTT. Translation: CASSFPQREYTDTQYF. The variable domain in full, completed from reference TRBV7-9 and TRBJ2-3, reads DTGVSQNPRHKITKRGQNVTFRCDPISEHNRLYWYRQTLGQGPEFLTYFQNEAQLEKSRLLSDRFSAERPKGSFSTLEIQRTEQGDSAMYLCASSFPQREYTDTQYFGPGTRLTVL.

This clonotype was recorded at least ten times. This chain connects TRBV7-6 to TRBJ2-3; 10 positions agree with TRBD2. After removal of 1 base from V and 4 bases from J, the junction contained 5 bases not matched to a gene. CDR1 SGHVS and CDR2 FNYEAQ come from the germline V gene. This CDR3 comprises 16 residues. DNA of the CDR3: TGTGCCAGCAGCTTAGATGCTAGCGGGGGCTCAGATACGCAGTATTTT. This translates into CASSLDASGGSDTQYF.

This clonotype was counted at least ten times. The chain recombines TRBV6-5 with TRBJ2-5; a weak D match, TRBD1 (6 bases). Deletions cut 6 bases from V and 6 bases from J, with 14 bases between. CDR1 and CDR2 (germline): MNHEY, SVGAGI. The CDR3 has 13 amino acids. CDR3 DNA sequence: TGTGCCAGCAGATCTAGGGGGTATAAGACCCAGTACTTC. Translation: CASRSRGYKTQYF.

This clonotype was counted many times. At one boundary the junction diverges from the germline segment, which might be a read error. The chain uses TRBV7-2 and TRBJ2-2; D call uncertain. The CDR3 length is 14 residues. The germline CDR1 and CDR2 sequences are SGHTA and FQGNSA. The CDR3 coding sequence is TGTGCCAGCAACTTATTGGGGAACGCCGGGGAGCTGTTTTTT. Its protein is CASNLLGNAGELFF.